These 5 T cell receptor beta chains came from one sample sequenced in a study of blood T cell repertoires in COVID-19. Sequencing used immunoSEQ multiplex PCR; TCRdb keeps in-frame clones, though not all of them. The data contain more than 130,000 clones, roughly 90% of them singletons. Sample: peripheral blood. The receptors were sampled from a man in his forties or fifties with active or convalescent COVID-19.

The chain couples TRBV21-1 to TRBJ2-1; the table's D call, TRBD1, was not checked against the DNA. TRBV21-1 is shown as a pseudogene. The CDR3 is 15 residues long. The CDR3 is CASSKETGGRNEQFF. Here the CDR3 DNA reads TGTGCCAGCAGCAAAGAGACAGGGGGTCGCAATGAGCAGTTCTTC.

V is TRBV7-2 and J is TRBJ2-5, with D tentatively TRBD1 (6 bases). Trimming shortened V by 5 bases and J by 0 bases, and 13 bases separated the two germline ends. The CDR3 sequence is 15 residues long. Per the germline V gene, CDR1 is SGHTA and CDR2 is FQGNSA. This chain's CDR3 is CASSTRTDNQETQYF. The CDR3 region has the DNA TGTGCCAGCAGCACTCGGACAGATAACCAAGAGACCCAGTACTTC.

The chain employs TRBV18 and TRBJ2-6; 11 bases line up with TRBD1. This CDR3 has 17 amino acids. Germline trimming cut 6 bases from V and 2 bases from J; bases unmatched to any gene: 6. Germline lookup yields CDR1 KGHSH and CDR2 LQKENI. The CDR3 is CASSLGQGAAGANVLTF. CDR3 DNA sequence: TGTGCCAGCTCTCTTGGACAGGGGGCGGCTGGGGCCAACGTCCTGACTTTC.

CDR3: CASGDRQETQYF. The CDR3 DNA reads TGTGCCAGCGGGGACAGACAAGAGACCCAGTACTTC. The chain carries TRBV2 and TRBJ2-5; 7 bases match TRBD1. Germline CDR1 and CDR2: SNHLY and FYNNEI. There are 12 residues in the CDR3. V was clipped by 8 bases and J by 2 bases; unmatched bases: 2.

DNA for the CDR3: TGTGCCAGCAGGGATCAGACAGGGACAGGGCTCCAGCCCCAGCATTTT. It is translated as CASRDQTGTGLQPQHF. The chain couples TRBV28 to TRBJ1-5, with 9 bases matching TRBD1. The CDR3 runs to 16 residues. Germline CDR1 MDHEN, CDR2 SYDVKM. V lost 6 bases, J lost 7 bases, and 13 bases stayed unmatched.